A selection of T cell receptor beta chains follows, all from one sample in a study of neoadjuvant anti-PD-1 for oral cavity cancer. Here immunoSEQ multiplex PCR was the method, and the copy in TCRdb shows in-frame clones only, minus some. The sample contains approximately 13,000 clones, 62% of which appear only once. Specimen: PBMCs, collected before nivolumab (anti-PD-1) treatment. Source of these receptors: a person between 40 and 85 years old with oral cavity squamous cell carcinoma. Each CDR3 is given with its conserved first and last residue. A D gene is named only where the DNA matches it firmly. The size entry is marked missing in some rows and otherwise reads once, few, many or a size class.

TRBJ1-1	13	TRBV27	.	.	CASKGRVGDEAFF	TGTGCCAGCAAGGGGAGGGTAGGGGACGAAGCTTTCTTT
TRBJ2-5	18	TRBV19	.	.	CASSAVTTGFLNMETQYF	TGTGCCAGTAGTGCAGTTACTACGGGGTTTCTCAACATGGAGACCCAGTACTTC
TRBJ2-1	17	TRBV19	.	TRBD2	CASSRRLAGASYNEQFF	TGTGCCAGTAGTCGCCGTTTAGCGGGGGCCTCCTACAATGAGCAGTTCTTC
TRBJ1-6	17	TRBV9	few	.	CASSVALGAGGNSPLHF	TGTGCCAGCAGCGTAGCTCTCGGTGCCGGGGGTAATTCACCCCTCCACTTT
TRBJ2-1	15	TRBV27	few	TRBD2	CASTGGARSYNEQFF	TGTGCCAGCACCGGGGGGGCGCGCTCCTACAATGAGCAGTTCTTC
TRBJ1-1	11	TRBV11-2	.	.	CASSLHTEAFF	TGTGCCAGCAGCTTGCACACTGAAGCTTTCTTT
TRBJ2-2	12	TRBV5-4	.	.	CASSLSGGELFF	TGTGCCAGCAGCTTGTCCGGCGGGGAGCTGTTTTTT
TRBJ1-1	14	TRBV6-6	few	.	CASSYSGLGSEAFF	TGTGCCAGCAGTTACTCGGGGCTAGGATCTGAAGCTTTCTTT
TRBJ1-1	14	TRBV5-6	.	TRBD1	CASRPTGQGPKAFF	TGTGCCAGCAGACCAACGGGACAGGGACCCAAAGCTTTCTTT
TRBJ1-1	16	TRBV5-1	.	TRBD1	CASSTRQGGGNTEAFF	TGCGCCAGCAGCACCCGACAGGGCGGAGGAAACACTGAAGCTTTCTTT
TRBJ1-5	16	TRBV6-1	.	.	CASSDLAGQGNQPQHF	TGTGCCAGCAGTGACTTGGCAGGGCAGGGGAATCAGCCCCAGCATTTT
TRBJ2-5	15	TRBV5-1	.	TRBD1	CASRPGTGVQETQYF	TGCGCCAGCAGGCCAGGGACAGGGGTCCAAGAGACCCAGTACTTC
TRBJ2-1	16	TRBV5-4	.	.	CASSPLSGSSYNEQFF	TGTGCCAGCAGCCCTTTATCAGGTAGCTCCTACAATGAGCAGTTCTTC
TRBJ2-2	12	TRBV6-7	few	.	CASSYGRGELFF	TGTGCCAGCAGTTATGGGCGCGGGGAGCTGTTTTTT
TRBJ2-1	16	TRBV4-1	.	TRBD1	CASSPSGTGGPGEQFF	TGCGCCAGCAGCCCCTCCGGGACAGGGGGACCGGGTGAGCAGTTCTTC
TRBJ1-5	16	TRBV9	.	.	CASSVGGGAGNQPQHF	TGTGCCAGCAGCGTAGGCGGGGGGGCCGGCAATCAGCCCCAGCATTTT
TRBJ1-2	13	TRBV7-2	.	.	CASSLEVGNGYTF	TGTGCCAGCAGCTTAGAGGTGGGGAATGGCTACACCTTC
TRBJ2-7	18	TRBV7-8	.	TRBD2	CASSTPAVLAGNSYEQYF	TGTGCCAGCAGCACCCCTGCGGTCCTAGCGGGTAACTCCTACGAGCAGTACTTC
TRBJ2-7	12	TRBV27	.	.	CASQHQTYEQYF	TGTGCCAGCCAACATCAGACCTACGAGCAGTACTTC
TRBJ2-1	13	TRBV7-2	once	.	CASRPPSRVGEFF	TGTGCCAGCAGACCTCCGAGTAGGGTGGGAGAGTTCTTC
TRBJ2-3	15	TRBV4-2	few	.	CASSQEGSSGGTQYF	TGTGCCAGCAGCCAAGAGGGGTCCAGTGGTGGTACGCAGTATTTT
TRBJ1-2	14	TRBV18	.	.	CASSPRGQNYGYTF	TGTGCCAGCTCACCCCGGGGGCAGAACTATGGCTACACCTTC
TRBJ1-1	13	TRBV11-2	.	.	CASSLDRNTEAFF	TGTGCCAGCAGCCTAGACAGGAACACTGAAGCTTTCTTT
TRBJ1-5	15	TRBV23-1	.	.	CASSQSRTENQPQHF	TGCGCCAGCAGTCAATCTCGGACAGAGAATCAGCCCCAGCATTTT
TRBJ1-6	15	TRBV27	.	.	CATRRASSYNSPLHF	TGTGCCACCCGAAGGGCCTCCTCCTATAATTCACCCCTCCACTTT
TRBJ2-3	15	TRBV15	once	.	CATSRARGGTDTQYF	TGTGCCACCAGCAGAGCAAGGGGAGGCACAGATACGCAGTATTTT
TRBJ1-1	16	TRBV2	.	TRBD1	CASTMTGAGVNTEAFF	TGTGCCAGCACTATGACAGGGGCGGGCGTGAACACTGAAGCTTTCTTT
TRBJ1-1	13	TRBV6-1	.	TRBD1	CASSDGTGVRAFF	TGTGCCAGCAGTGACGGGACAGGGGTGAGAGCTTTCTTT
TRBJ2-5	15	TRBV6-5	.	TRBD2	CASSYSKWGGETQYF	TGTGCCAGCAGTTACTCGAAATGGGGGGGAGAGACCCAGTACTTC
TRBJ2-7	14	TRBV6-6	.	TRBD1	CASEGALLRHEQYF	TGTGCCAGTGAGGGGGCCCTCCTTCGACACGAGCAGTACTTC
TRBJ2-5	15	TRBV11-2	.	.	CASSPSRGARETQYF	TGTGCCAGCAGCCCAAGCAGGGGGGCCCGAGAGACCCAGTACTTC
TRBJ1-2	8	TRBV20-1	.	.	CSAGGYTF	TGCAGTGCTGGTGGCTACACCTTC
TRBJ2-7	13	TRBV5-5	.	.	CASSFRGSYEQYF	TGTGCCAGCAGCTTCCGGGGCTCCTACGAGCAGTACTTC
TRBJ2-2	13	TRBV5-1	.	.	CASSSKNTGELFF	TGCGCCAGCAGCTCAAAGAACACCGGGGAGCTGTTTTTT
TRBJ2-7	14	TRBV9	once	.	CASSVELGTYEQYF	TGTGCCAGCAGCGTAGAGCTGGGAACCTACGAGCAGTACTTC
TRBJ2-2	16	TRBV18	.	TRBD2	CASSPPSRSGAGELFF	TGTGCCAGCTCACCACCAAGTCGCAGCGGGGCCGGGGAGCTGTTTTTT